A single sample is the source of the 11 T cell receptor beta chains below, sequenced in a study of CD8+ T cells in alopecia areata. The treatment denotes: oral pan-JAK inhibitor, 5-10 mg twice daily. cDNA prepared by RNA extraction and subsequent reverse transcription served as the template for sequencing. Method: immunoSEQ multiplex PCR; TCRdb's copy keeps in-frame clones and lacks some. Of around 100,000 clones listed, around 84% are singletons. Source: CD8+ T cells sorted from blood, taken at approximately week 30, from a patient treated with tofacitinib. These receptors came from a human donor with alopecia areata.

The rearrangement links TRBV4-1 to TRBJ1-5; TRBD1 agrees at 7 bases. This CDR3 region has 16 residues. V trimming: 0 bases; J trimming: 0 bases; junction bases outside the gene matches: 2. The germline CDR1 and CDR2 sequences are MGHRA and YSYEKL. The CDR3 region is CASSQEDRSSNQPQHF. CDR3 coding DNA: TGCGCCAGCAGCCAAGAGGACAGGTCTAGCAATCAGCCCCAGCATTTT.

This rearrangement joins TRBV4-1 to TRBJ2-5; D is undetermined. The DNA matches TRBJ2-7 better at its end, which makes the J call doubtful. This CDR3 is 15 amino acids long. Looked up from germline, CDR1 is MGHRA and CDR2 is YSYEKL. The CDR3 loop is CASSQGVSPSYEQYF. The CDR3 region has the DNA TGCGCCAGCAGCCAAGGAGTAAGTCCTTCCTACGAGCAGTACTTC.

The CDR3: CASRLATGGAGNQPQHF. DNA of the CDR3: TGTGCAAGTCGCTTAGCGACAGGGGGCGCGGGCAATCAGCCCCAGCATTTT. This rearrangement joins TRBV12-2 to TRBJ1-5; the table's D call of TRBD1 was not tested on the DNA. TRBV12-2 is reported as a pseudogene. The CDR3 runs to 17 residues.

The CDR3 loop is CSSLEGAIGYTF. CDR3 DNA sequence: TGCAGCTCTTTAGAGGGGGCGATTGGCTACACCTTC. The rearrangement links TRBV29-1 to TRBJ1-2; TRBD1 matches 7 bases. Germline CDR1 reads SQVTM; CDR2 reads ANQGSEA. J gave up 7 bases and V 8 bases, and 10 bases lay outside the gene matches. The CDR3 has 12 residues.

The rearrangement links TRBV10-3 to TRBJ1-4; TRBD1 is a possible D gene (5 bases). Trimming left V 0 bases short and J 1 base short, with 9 bases between. CDR1 and CDR2 from the germline V gene are ENHRY and SYGVKD. The CDR3 covers 16 residues. CDR3 in DNA: TGTGCCATCAGTGAGTCCCAGGGTGGAACTAATGAAAAACTGTTTTTT. Its protein product is CAISESQGGTNEKLFF.

The CDR3 loop reads CASSSSDRVKQYF. Written as DNA, the CDR3 is TGTGCCAGCAGCTCATCGGACAGGGTAAAGCAGTACTTC. The genes are TRBV5-6 and TRBJ2-5, with TRBD1 matching over 8 bases. Germline CDR1 reads SGHDT; CDR2 reads YYEEEE. CDR3 length: 13 residues. J was trimmed by 11 bases and V by 3 bases; bases with no gene match: 9.

The chain couples TRBV5-6 to TRBJ2-7; tentative D call: TRBD1 (6 bases). This CDR3 has 13 residues. Trimming took 4 bases from V and 10 from J, leaving 18 bases between them. CDR1 is SGHDT, CDR2 YYEEEE, per germline. In nucleotides, the CDR3 is TGTGCCAGCAGCCCTGACTCCGACAGGCTTCAGTACTTC. Translated: CASSPDSDRLQYF.

The chain is built from TRBV7-9 and TRBJ2-3, with TRBD1 identical over 7 bases. This CDR3 has 16 amino acids. CDR1 and CDR2 from the germline V gene are SEHNR and FQNEAQ (reference sequence). The V gene end was trimmed by 4 bases and the J gene end by 7 bases; junction bases not matched to a gene: 14. The CDR3 loop is CASSWQAGGDEHTQYF. As DNA, the CDR3 is TGTGCCAGCAGCTGGCAGGCAGGGGGTGACGAACATACGCAGTATTTT.

This clone was detected once. The rearrangement uses TRBV4-1 and TRBJ1-2; no firm D call. The germline V gene encodes CDR1 MGHRA and CDR2 YSYEKL. The CDR3 length is 14 residues. V lost 3 bases, J lost 2 bases, and 10 bases lay in between. The CDR3 DNA sequence: TGCGCCAGCAGCCAGGCTGGCCAGAACTATGGCTACACCTTC. This translates into CASSQAGQNYGYTF.

This clone appeared a few times. V and J are TRBV28 and TRBJ2-7; TRBD1 or TRBD2 may be the D gene (5 bases each). The V gene's germline CDR1 is MDHEN and CDR2 SYDVKM. This CDR3 has 11 residues. Trimming removed 5 bases from V and 8 bases from J, with 10 bases in between. This CDR3 reads CASSRPGQQYF. As DNA, the CDR3 is TGTGCCAGCAGTCGTCCGGGACAGCAGTACTTC.

The V call is TRBV7-2, the J call TRBJ1-5, with TRBD1 identical over 7 bases. The V and J ends lost 5 bases and 0 bases, in that order; junction bases with no gene match: 10. CDR3 length: 17 residues. The V gene's germline CDR1 is SGHTA and CDR2 FQGNSA. CDR3 amino acids: CASSALDREYSNQPQHF. The CDR3 bases are TGTGCCAGCAGCGCCCTAGACAGGGAATATAGCAATCAGCCCCAGCATTTT.